These T cell receptor beta chains were read from a single sample in a study of cytomegalovirus exposure and HLA in healthy donors. TCRdb's table, derived via immunoSEQ multiplex PCR, lists solely in-frame clones and lacks some. The table records about 130,000 clones, 83% of them present only once. The sequenced sample was PBMCs. The source of these receptors is a man between 18 and 29 years old in good health and CMV-seropositive. CDR3s include the opening cysteine and the closing phenylalanine or tryptophan. A D gene is named only where the DNA matches it firmly. Only some rows state a clone size, as once, few, many or a class for expanded clones.

NA TRBJ2-1 TRBV7-2 NA CASSDSRNDNEQFF TGTGCCAGCAGCGACAGCCGAAACGACAATGAGCAGTTCTTC
TRBD2 TRBJ2-5 TRBV5-1 NA CASSHGGSGGQETQYF TGCGCCAGCAGCCATGGGGGGTCGGGGGGACAAGAGACCCAGTACTTC
NA TRBJ1-1 TRBV29-1 once CSVGVGNTEAFF TGCAGCGTGGGAGTGGGGAACACTGAAGCTTTCTTT
TRBD1 TRBJ2-7 TRBV11-3 NA CASSSDRGAYEQYF TGTGCCAGCAGCTCCGACAGGGGGGCCTACGAGCAGTACTTC
TRBD1 TRBJ1-2 TRBV19 NA CASSIRGGGYTF TGTGCCAGTAGTATACGAGGGGGCGGCTACACCTTC
TRBD1 TRBJ1-1 TRBV28 NA CASSRTGKILMNTEAFF TGTGCCAGCAGCCGGACAGGGAAGATCTTAATGAACACTGAAGCTTTCTTT
NA TRBJ2-3 TRBV7-3 NA CASSLEPGGPDTQYF TGTGCCAGCAGCTTAGAACCCGGGGGGCCAGATACGCAGTATTTT
NA TRBJ1-5 TRBV18 NA CASSPADNQPQHF TGTGCCAGCTCACCAGCAGATAATCAGCCCCAGCATTTT
TRBD2 TRBJ2-3 TRBV2 NA CASRAGLSLTDTQYF TGTGCCAGCAGAGCGGGACTCTCCCTCACAGATACGCAGTATTTT
NA TRBJ2-7 TRBV15 once CATSRGGRQYF TGTGCCACCAGCAGGGGGGGAAGGCAGTACTTC
NA TRBJ2-1 TRBV27 NA CASGGAGTINEQFF TGTGCCAGCGGCGGAGCGGGGACAATTAATGAGCAGTTCTTC
NA TRBJ1-5 TRBV4-1 few CASSPRDTYQPQHF TGCGCCAGCAGCCCACGGGACACCTATCAGCCCCAGCATTTT
NA TRBJ2-1 TRBV29-1 NA CSVARVSNEQFF TGCAGCGTTGCGCGGGTTAGCAATGAGCAGTTCTTC
NA TRBJ2-1 TRBV11-2 NA CASSLGGGLAEQFF TGTGCCAGCAGCTTAGGCGGGGGCCTGGCTGAGCAGTTCTTC
TRBD1 TRBJ2-7 TRBV4-1 NA CASSQDFGTDSYEQYF TGCGCCAGCAGCCAAGACTTCGGGACAGACTCCTACGAGCAGTACTTC
TRBD1 TRBJ2-7 TRBV7-8 few CASSLAGTGDAEQYF TGTGCCAGCAGCTTAGCGGGGACAGGGGACGCCGAGCAGTACTTC
NA TRBJ2-1 TRBV20-1 once CSASGYNEQFF TGCAGTGCTAGCGGGTACAATGAGCAGTTCTTC
TRBD2 TRBJ2-3 TRBV2 NA CASRTSGASDTQYF TGTGCCAGCAGGACTAGCGGGGCATCAGATACGCAGTATTTT
NA TRBJ2-7 TRBV5-6 NA CASSLWSAYEQYF TGTGCCAGCAGCTTGTGGTCAGCCTACGAGCAGTACTTC
NA TRBJ1-1 TRBV11-2 NA CASSPPGSMNTEAFF TGTGCCAGCAGCCCTCCAGGGTCGATGAACACTGAAGCTTTCTTT
NA TRBJ2-6 TRBV7-2 NA CASSPTGLGANVLTF TGTGCCAGCAGCCCCACAGGGCTCGGGGCCAACGTCCTGACTTTC
NA TRBJ1-2 TRBV28 NA CASRLSGGGGGYTF TGTGCCAGCAGGCTATCAGGCGGGGGCGGTGGCTACACCTTC
TRBD1 TRBJ1-2 TRBV27 NA CASSGQGAGYTF TGTGCCAGCAGCGGACAGGGTGCGGGCTACACCTTC
TRBD1 TRBJ2-7 TRBV28 NA CATGDRGQYF TGTGCCACGGGGGACAGGGGGCAGTACTTC
NA TRBJ1-4 TRBV4-1 NA CASSHPGVGDEKLFF TGCGCCAGCAGCCACCCAGGGGTGGGGGATGAAAAACTGTTTTTT
NA TRBJ2-7 TRBV4-1 NA CASSQVLRVGDEQYF TGCGCCAGCAGCCAAGTCTTGCGGGTAGGCGACGAGCAGTACTTC
TRBD1 TRBJ1-1 TRBV10-2 NA CASSEPRGGMNTEAFF TGCGCCAGCAGTGAGCCTCGAGGGGGCATGAACACTGAAGCTTTCTTT
TRBD1 TRBJ2-5 TRBV4-1 once CASSQEPIVPWDRESEAQYF TGCGCCAGCAGCCAAGAACCGATCGTACCCTGGGACAGGGAAAGTGAGGCCCAGTACTTC
NA TRBJ2-7 TRBV4-1 NA CASSQGTGYEQYF TGCGCCAGCAGCCAAGGAACGGGCTACGAGCAGTACTTC
NA TRBJ1-4 TRBV19 NA CASTIQGSNEKLFF TGTGCCAGTACAATTCAGGGGAGTAATGAAAAACTGTTTTTT
TRBD2 TRBJ2-1 TRBV11-2 NA CASSFSLGGDAYNEQFF TGTGCCAGCAGCTTTAGTTTGGGAGGGGACGCCTACAATGAGCAGTTCTTC
TRBD2 TRBJ2-1 TRBV9 once CASSALGLAGGDNEQFF TGTGCCAGCAGCGCCTTGGGACTAGCGGGGGGTGACAATGAGCAGTTCTTC
TRBD1 TRBJ1-1 TRBV6-5 NA CATRQGANTEAFF TGTGCCACCAGGCAGGGGGCGAACACTGAAGCTTTCTTT
TRBD1 TRBJ2-7 TRBV30 NA CAFGQAYEQYF TGTGCCTTCGGACAGGCCTACGAGCAGTACTTC
TRBD1 TRBJ1-2 TRBV7-9 NA CASSAQLTGVYGYTF TGTGCCAGCAGCGCCCAGCTGACAGGGGTCTATGGCTACACCTTC
NA TRBJ1-3 TRBV5-4 NA CASSLQGSFTIYF TGTGCCAGCAGCTTACAGGGATCGTTCACCATATATTTT
TRBD1 TRBJ1-1 TRBV29-1 NA CSADDRANTEAFF TGCAGCGCTGATGACAGGGCGAACACTGAAGCTTTCTTT
NA TRBJ2-6 TRBV9 NA CASSVWGGNSGANVLTF TGTGCCAGCAGCGTATGGGGGGGCAACTCTGGGGCCAACGTCCTGACTTTC
NA TRBJ1-2 TRBV6-5 NA CAATGGHGYTF TGTGCCGCCACCGGGGGGCATGGCTACACCTTC
NA TRBJ2-7 TRBV6-1 NA CATHGGSSYEQYF TGTGCCACTCACGGTGGGAGCTCCTACGAGCAGTACTTC
NA TRBJ1-4 TRBV7-9 once CASSPLRSEKLFF TGTGCCAGCAGCCCACTGCGCTCTGAAAAACTGTTTTTT
TRBD1 TRBJ1-1 TRBV12-5 NA CASGSGQGSTEAFF TGTGCTAGTGGCTCGGGACAGGGAAGTACTGAAGCTTTCTTT
NA TRBJ1-1 TRBV6-1 few CAIQTEQILYTEAFF TGTGCCATCCAGACGGAACAGATACTTTACACTGAAGCTTTCTTT
TRBD1 TRBJ1-1 TRBV30 few CAWRGQGNTEAFF TGTGCCTGGAGGGGACAGGGGAACACTGAAGCTTTCTTT
NA TRBJ2-3 TRBV9 NA CASSVGGLDTQYF TGTGCCAGCAGCGTAGGGGGGCTGGATACGCAGTATTTT
NA TRBJ1-5 TRBV6-5 NA CATTGPTAQHF TGTGCCACCACAGGGCCCACGGCCCAGCATTTT
NA TRBJ1-2 TRBV6-7 NA CAKRGREAEGYTF TGTGCCAAAAGGGGAAGGGAGGCAGAAGGCTACACCTTC
TRBD1 TRBJ2-5 TRBV27 NA CASSQQGSVGETQYF TGTGCCAGCAGTCAACAGGGGTCTGTCGGGGAGACCCAGTACTTC
NA TRBJ2-3 TRBV5-6 NA CASSADSTNTQYF TGTGCCAGCAGCGCGGACTCCACAAATACGCAGTATTTT
NA TRBJ2-7 TRBV12-5 NA CASGLAVTPHEQYF TGTGCTAGTGGTTTGGCTGTTACTCCTCACGAGCAGTACTTC
TRBD1 TRBJ2-1 TRBV7-9 NA CASSLYPGGSYNEQFF TGTGCCAGCAGCTTATATCCAGGGGGCTCCTACAATGAGCAGTTCTTC
NA TRBJ1-2 TRBV28 NA CASSGQGFMGYYGYTF TGTGCCAGCAGTGGACAAGGGTTTATGGGATACTATGGCTACACCTTC
TRBD1 TRBJ2-7 TRBV15 NA CATSRARGQGPFNEQYF TGTGCCACCAGCAGAGCCCGGGGACAGGGACCCTTTAACGAGCAGTACTTC
NA TRBJ2-3 TRBV7-9 NA CASSPTGEAQYF TGTGCCAGCAGCCCCACAGGGGAGGCGCAGTATTTT
TRBD1 TRBJ2-5 TRBV18 NA CASSPRIIGQGQETQYF TGTGCCAGCTCACCACGGATTATTGGACAGGGGCAAGAGACCCAGTACTTC
NA TRBJ2-5 TRBV7-2 NA CASSLALGGQETQYF TGTGCCAGCAGCTTAGCTTTGGGGGGACAAGAGACCCAGTACTTC
TRBD2 TRBJ2-7 TRBV19 NA CASRGVVAGGSPYEQYF TGTGCCAGTAGAGGTGTTGTAGCGGGGGGTTCCCCCTACGAGCAGTACTTC
TRBD2 TRBJ2-2 TRBV6-1 NA CASSVSSGGDTGELFF TGTGCCAGCAGTGTGTCTAGCGGGGGGGACACCGGGGAGCTGTTTTTT